This T cell receptor beta chain was sequenced for a study of OX40 agonist ivuxolimab in advanced cancers. This clone was counted a single time. V was shortened by 2 bases and J by 2 bases, with 10 bases between the two germline ends. Germline assignment: CDR1 SEHNR and CDR2 FQNEAQ (reference sequence). CDR3 length equals 15 residues. Produced via immunoSEQ multiplex PCR; TCRdb's table is partial and in-frame only. This repertoire shows 70,000 to 95,000 clones, around 90% found once; its top ten account for 10% to 15%. The TCR sequence derives from an adult with an advanced solid tumor such as melanoma, head and neck, liver or kidney cancer. The starting material was CD4+ or CD8+ T cells sorted from blood, obtained in a trial of the OX40 agonist ivuxolimab. The chain carries TRBV7-9 and TRBJ2-1, with D possibly TRBD2 on 5 matching bases. The CDR3 is CASSLQAVTYNEQFF. In DNA form, the CDR3 reads TGTGCCAGCAGCTTACAAGCGGTAACCTACAATGAGCAGTTCTTC.